The 8 T cell receptor beta chains below all came from one sample that was sequenced in a study of T cell responses to AZD1222 COVID-19 vaccine. Here immunoSEQ multiplex PCR was the method, and the copy in TCRdb shows in-frame clones only, minus some. The sample contains under 170,000 clones, around 90% of which appear only once. The sequencing here drew on peripheral blood, taken 28 days after the second AZD1222 dose. These receptors came from an adult who received the AZD1222 COVID-19 vaccine.

CDR3 loop: CASAVRLNYGYTF. The CDR3 nucleotides read TGTGCCAGTGCCGTCCGGCTTAACTATGGCTACACCTTC. The J gene is TRBJ1-2, the V gene TRBV19; D not resolved. Germline loops: CDR1 LNHDA, CDR2 SQIVND (reference sequence). This CDR3 comprises 13 residues. Trimming took 8 bases from V and 1 from J, leaving 11 bases between them.

This clone was observed once. The chain uses TRBV11-3 and TRBJ1-2; D ambiguous. Per the germline V gene, CDR1 is SGHNT and CDR2 is YENEEA. The V end lost 0 bases, the J end lost 8 bases, and 16 bases lay between the germline ends. This CDR3 spans 15 amino acids. CDR3 nucleotide sequence: TGTGCCAGCAGCTTAGATTCCTCGTACTTATCGGGCTACACCTTC. Its protein product is CASSLDSSYLSGYTF.

The J gene is TRBJ1-2, the V gene TRBV5-1; D perhaps matches TRBD1 (5 bases). CDR1 and CDR2 from the germline V gene are SGHRS and YFSETQ. The CDR3 has 21 amino acids. The V end lost 0 bases, the J end lost 0 bases, and 27 bases lay between the germline ends. The CDR3 DNA reads TGCGCCAGCAGCTTGGTGGGGTCAATAAGGGAAACCGAAGGGGCTAACTATGGCTACACCTTC. Amino acids: CASSLVGSIRETEGANYGYTF.

The chain has TRBV5-1 and TRBJ1-3; D is undetermined. This CDR3 has 13 amino acids. The germline gives CDR1 SGHRS, CDR2 YFSETQ. V was cut by 0 bases and J by 8 bases, with 9 bases left in between. The CDR3: CASSLVPGDTIYF. The CDR3 DNA reads as TGCGCCAGCAGCTTGGTCCCCGGGGACACCATATATTTT.

The V gene is TRBV28, the J gene TRBJ2-1; 9 bases are a match to TRBD2. J was trimmed by 8 bases and V by 1 base; bases with no gene match: 6. Germline loops: CDR1 MDHEN, CDR2 SYDVKM. The CDR3 runs 15 residues. DNA of the CDR3: TGTGCCAGCAGTTTATCGGGACTAGCTGTGTATGAGCAGTTCTTC. It specifies CASSLSGLAVYEQFF.

This chain links TRBV27 with TRBJ1-6; 8 bases match TRBD1. The CDR3 has 16 amino acids. Germline V gives CDR1 MNHEY, CDR2 SMNVEV (reference sequence). V shed 1 base and J 7 bases; nucleotides not matched to a gene: 6. DNA of the CDR3: TGTGCCAGCAGTTTATTGACAGGGGTGGAAAATTCACCCCTCCACTTT. It is translated as CASSLLTGVENSPLHF.

The CDR3 DNA reads TGTGCCAGCAGCCGTACCTCACAGGGTGACACTGAAGCTTTCTTT. As protein: CASSRTSQGDTEAFF. The rearrangement links TRBV6-6 to TRBJ1-1; TRBD1 is a possible D gene (6 bases). CDR1 is MNHNY and CDR2 is SVGAGI in the germline V gene (reference sequence). The CDR3 contains 15 residues. V gave up 6 bases and J gave up 3 bases, with 17 bases separating them.

This chain joins TRBV7-2 and TRBJ2-7, with D uncertain. The CDR3 has 13 residues. Trimming removed 6 bases at V and 7 bases at J, with 16 bases between. Germline V gives CDR1 SGHTA, CDR2 FQGNSA. The DNA of the CDR3 is TGTGCCAGCAGATTAAGGAGCTTGGATGAGCAGTACTTC. It specifies CASRLRSLDEQYF.